Each of the 26 T cell receptor beta chains below was sequenced from the same sample in a study of shared clonotypes between healthy human individuals. Sequencing was performed with immunoSEQ multiplex PCR; in TCRdb, only in-frame clones are kept and a portion is missing. The repertoire has about 1 million clones, approximately 72% of them found once; the top ten carry roughly 1.4%. The sequencing input was memory CD4+ T cells sorted from blood. Subset meaning: CD45RA-negative fraction. All receptors derive from a man in his late teens or twenties in good health.

The J gene is TRBJ1-2, the V gene TRBV5-4; 9 bases align to TRBD1. The CDR3 runs to 18 residues. Germline CDR1 reads SGHNT; CDR2 reads YYREEE (reference sequence). The V gene end was trimmed by 3 bases and the J gene end by 3 bases; junction bases not matched to a gene: 15. CDR3 region: CASSYITGGRREDYGYTF. The CDR3 DNA is TGTGCCAGCAGCTACATCACAGGGGGCAGAAGAGAGGACTATGGCTACACCTTC.

This clone was seen only a few times. This chain links TRBV7-8 with TRBJ2-1, with TRBD2 matching 9 bases. This CDR3 comprises 15 residues. The germline gives CDR1 SGHVS, CDR2 FQNEAQ. With 2 bases clipped from V and 6 bases from J, the junction kept 5 bases outside the gene matches. CDR3 protein: CASSLRSSGANEQFF. The DNA of the CDR3 is TGTGCCAGCAGCTTACGTTCTAGCGGGGCCAATGAGCAGTTCTTC.

The V call is TRBV27, the J call TRBJ1-2, with D possibly being TRBD1 (5 bases). This CDR3 comprises 14 residues. Deletions cut 0 bases from V and 4 bases from J, with 9 bases between. Germline lookup yields CDR1 MNHEY and CDR2 SMNVEV (reference sequence). The CDR3 loop reads CASSLSGVGYGYTF. The CDR3 nucleotides read TGTGCCAGCAGTTTATCAGGGGTCGGCTATGGCTACACCTTC.

This rearrangement joins TRBV7-2 to TRBJ2-7; TRBD1 matches at 9 bases. Per germline, CDR1 SGHTA and CDR2 FQGNSA. The CDR3 is 14 amino acids. The trim removed 5 bases at V and 4 bases at J, leaving 6 bases unmatched. CDR3: CASSVGQGRYEQYF. CDR3 coding DNA: TGTGCCAGCAGCGTAGGACAGGGGAGATACGAGCAGTACTTC.

The rearrangement links TRBV27 to TRBJ1-2; D call uncertain. The germline V gene has CDR1 MNHEY and CDR2 SMNVEV (reference sequence). Trimming pared 5 bases from V and 7 bases from J, leaving 14 bases between. This CDR3 contains 13 residues. The CDR3 DNA follows: TGTGCCAGCAGTATTCGGCCGGAGACTGGCTACACCTTC. Translating it yields CASSIRPETGYTF.

The V and J genes are TRBV5-1 and TRBJ2-7; 7 bases align to TRBD1. The CDR3 covers 13 residues. Germline V gene data show CDR1 as SGHRS and CDR2 as YFSETQ. V trimming: 4 bases; J trimming: 6 bases; junction bases outside the gene matches: 7. This CDR3 is CASSPNHRGEQYF. CDR3 in DNA: TGCGCCAGCAGCCCCAACCACAGGGGCGAGCAGTACTTC.

The CDR3 sequence: CASSLGQGIGEQFF. The CDR3 bases are TGCGCCAGCAGCTTGGGACAGGGAATAGGGGAACAGTTCTTC. V usage is TRBV5-1 and J usage is TRBJ2-1; 7 bases fit TRBD1. The CDR3 is 14 amino acids. V dropped 0 bases and J dropped 13; count of bases not matched to a gene: 10. Germline V gene sequence: CDR1 SGHRS, CDR2 YFSETQ.

Here the CDR3 reads CASALTAYNEQFF. As DNA, the CDR3 is TGTGCCAGCGCATTGACAGCTTACAATGAGCAGTTCTTC. The rearrangement joins TRBV6-6 to TRBJ2-1; possible D gene TRBD1, 5 bases. The CDR3 has 13 residues. CDR1 and CDR2 (germline): MNHNY, SVGAGI (reference sequence). Trimming shortened V by 8 bases and J by 4 bases, and 12 bases separated the two germline ends.

The chain has TRBV5-6 and TRBJ1-2; D gene unclear. CDR1 and CDR2 from the germline V gene are SGHDT and YYEEEE. Trimming left V 3 bases short and J 4 bases short, with 13 bases between. The length of the CDR3 is 14 residues. This CDR3 reads CASSSPTTSYGYTF. CDR3 bases: TGTGCCAGCAGCTCGCCGACAACCTCCTATGGCTACACCTTC. Using reference TRBV5-6 and TRBJ1-2 for the parts outside the CDR3, the full variable domain is DAGVTQSPTHLIKTRGQQVTLRCSPKSGHDTVSWYQQALGQGPQFIFQYYEEEERQRGNFPDRFSGHQFPNYSSELNVNALLLGDSALYLCASSSPTTSYGYTFGSGTRLTVV.

The gene calls are TRBV7-8 and TRBJ2-5; 14 bases are shared with TRBD2. Gene TRBJ2-7 matches the end of the DNA better, so the J call may be wrong. The CDR3 runs to 15 residues. CDR1 SGHVS and CDR2 FQNEAQ come from the germline V gene. CDR3 sequence reads: CASSPGTSGSYEQYF. DNA for the CDR3: TGTGCCAGCAGCCCGGGGACTAGCGGGAGCTACGAGCAGTACTTC.

The gene calls are TRBV10-3 and TRBJ1-1; D is unresolved. The CDR3 sequence is 15 residues long. V lost 2 bases, J lost 1 base, and 11 bases lay in between. CDR1 and CDR2 from the germline V gene are ENHRY and SYGVKD. The CDR3 DNA reads as TGTGCCATCAGTGAGCCTCGAGGAGGGAACACTGAAGCTTTCTTT. It yields the protein CAISEPRGGNTEAFF.

The chain joins TRBV30 to TRBJ2-1, with D perhaps matching TRBD2 (5 bases). The germline V gene encodes CDR1 GTSNPN and CDR2 SVGIG (reference sequence). This CDR3 is built from 14 residues. The V end was cut by 4 bases, the J end by 7 bases, with 17 bases between. The chain's CDR3 is CAWTPGSSGNEQFF. The CDR3 region has the DNA TGTGCCTGGACCCCGGGATCCTCGGGTAATGAGCAGTTCTTC.

V gene TRBV6-6 combines with J gene TRBJ1-4; 9 bases agree with TRBD1. V lost 5 bases and J lost 10; bases outside the gene matches: 11. The CDR3 runs 15 residues. Germline values: CDR1 MNHNY, CDR2 SVGAGI (reference sequence). The CDR3 DNA sequence: TGTGCCAGCAGTCAAGACGGGACAGGGTTCGCAAAACTGTTTTTT. Encoded protein: CASSQDGTGFAKLFF.

Notes on this clone: One end of the junction does not line up with germline, which may come from a read error. The chain is built from TRBV28 and TRBJ1-2; TRBD1 matches 7 bases. This CDR3 contains 15 residues. Germline V gene sequence: CDR1 MDHEN, CDR2 SYDVKM. The CDR3 reads CASSIWGQNNYGYTF. The DNA of the CDR3 is TGTGCCAGCAGTATATGGGGACAGAATAACTATGGCTACACCTTC.

The chain recombines TRBV6-5 with TRBJ2-1; 7 bases map to TRBD2. CDR1 is MNHEY, CDR2 SVGAGI, per germline. The trim removed 4 bases at V and 2 bases at J, leaving 2 bases unmatched. CDR3 length: 14 amino acids. CDR3 amino acids: CASSWGTTYNEQFF. CDR3 DNA sequence: TGTGCCAGCAGTTGGGGGACTACCTACAATGAGCAGTTCTTC.

The chain uses TRBV18 and TRBJ1-1; D uncertain. The CDR3 sequence is 14 residues long. Germline loops: CDR1 KGHSH, CDR2 LQKENI. V was pared by 0 bases and J by 3 bases, with 8 bases between. The CDR3 loop reads CASSPPGKDTEAFF. The CDR3 nucleotides are TGTGCCAGCTCACCACCAGGGAAGGACACTGAAGCTTTCTTT.

This clone was picked up a small number of times. CDR3 protein: CATSGQLFASTDTQYF. In nucleotides, the CDR3 is TGTGCCACCAGCGGACAGCTGTTTGCTAGCACAGATACGCAGTATTTT. The J gene is TRBJ2-3, the V gene TRBV15, with D perhaps matching TRBD1 (6 bases). Deletions cut 5 bases from V and 0 bases from J, with 15 bases between. The CDR3 runs to 16 residues. From germline, CDR1 is LNHNV and CDR2 YYDKDF (reference sequence).

The J gene is TRBJ1-6, the V gene TRBV5-1; D is possibly TRBD1 (5 bases). CDR1 is SGHRS and CDR2 is YFSETQ in the germline V gene. The length of the CDR3 is 16 residues. V gave up 2 bases and J gave up 0 bases, with 9 bases separating them. CDR3 nucleotides: TGCGCCAGCAGCTTAACAGGAGACTCCTATAATTCACCCCTCCACTTT. Encoded protein: CASSLTGDSYNSPLHF.

The V gene is TRBV5-1, the J gene TRBJ2-5; 7 bases are a match to TRBD1. The CDR3 is made up of 15 amino acids. Germline-derived CDR1 and CDR2 are SGHRS and YFSETQ. V was pared by 0 bases and J by 5 bases, with 7 bases of the junction left unmatched. CDR3 in amino acids: CASSLVGTAVETQYF. In DNA form, the CDR3 reads TGCGCCAGCAGCTTGGTAGGGACAGCCGTGGAGACCCAGTACTTC.

The J gene is TRBJ2-3, the V gene TRBV6-1; no firm D call. This CDR3 has 10 amino acids. Germline CDR1 and CDR2: MNHNS and SASEGT. V was pared by 4 bases and J by 8 bases, with 4 bases between. As DNA, the CDR3 is TGTGCCAGCAGTGGTCCTACGCAGTATTTT. Protein sequence: CASSGPTQYF.

CDR3: CASRGGTAVREQFF. The CDR3 DNA reads TGTGCCAGCAGGGGTGGGACAGCCGTCAGGGAGCAGTTCTTC. This chain connects TRBV6-1 to TRBJ2-1; 7 nucleotides line up with TRBD1. V dropped 6 bases and J dropped 10; count of bases not matched to a gene: 12. CDR1 is MNHNS and CDR2 is SASEGT in the germline V gene. The CDR3 loop spans 14 amino acids.

Only one count was recorded for this clone. The chain links TRBV7-2 to TRBJ1-3; no reliable D call. The germline V gene encodes CDR1 SGHTA and CDR2 FQGNSA. Trimming shortened V by 2 bases and J by 3 bases, and 11 bases separated the two germline ends. The CDR3 is 15 residues long. The CDR3: CASSLSRSGGNTIYF. The DNA of the CDR3 is TGTGCCAGCAGCTTAAGTCGAAGCGGTGGAAACACCATATATTTT. The full variable domain, in which reference TRBV7-2 and TRBJ1-3 provide the parts outside the CDR3, is GAGVSQSPSNKVTEKGKDVELRCDPISGHTALYWYRQSLGQGLEFLIYFQGNSAPDKSGLPSDRFSAERTGGSVSTLTIQRTQQEDSAVYLCASSLSRSGGNTIYFGEGSWLTVV.

V gene TRBV14 combines with J gene TRBJ1-6; D call uncertain. This CDR3 comprises 14 residues. Trimming took off 0 bases at V and 7 bases at J, with 7 bases between the two ends. Germline-derived CDR1 and CDR2 are SGHDN and FVKESK. CDR3 region: CASSQDDGNSPLHF. The CDR3 DNA is TGTGCCAGCAGCCAAGATGACGGGAATTCACCCCTCCACTTT. The full variable domain, in which reference TRBV14 and TRBJ1-6 provide the parts outside the CDR3, is EAGVTQFPSHSVIEKGQTVTLRCDPISGHDNLYWYRRVMGKEIKFLLHFVKESKQDESGMPNNRFLAERTGGTYSTLKVQPAELEDSGVYFCASSQDDGNSPLHFGNGTRLTVT.

The chain employs TRBV5-6 and TRBJ2-7, with 8 bases that match TRBD2. The junction had 3 bases not matched to a gene; V was cut back by 0 bases and J by 4 bases. Germline V gives CDR1 SGHDT, CDR2 YYEEEE. This CDR3 is 14 amino acids long. The CDR3 DNA reads TGTGCCAGCAGCTTGGAAGGACTAGCATACGAGCAGTACTTC. Its protein product is CASSLEGLAYEQYF.

This clone was seen just once. V and J are TRBV2 and TRBJ2-5; D possibly corresponds to TRBD1 (6 bases). V was pared by 3 bases and J by 5 bases, with 34 bases between. The CDR3 extends over 21 amino acids. Germline CDR1 reads SNHLY; CDR2 reads FYNNEI. The CDR3 protein is CASSERGGQRARPSTGETQYF. The CDR3 bases are TGTGCCAGCAGTGAGAGAGGGGGTCAAAGGGCGAGACCCAGTACTGGCGAGACCCAGTACTTC. The full variable domain, its missing parts supplied by reference TRBV2 and TRBJ2-5, is EPEVTQTPSHQVTQMGQEVILRCVPISNHLYFYWYRQILGQKVEFLVSFYNNEISEKSEIFDDQFSVERPDGSNFTLKIRSTKLEDSAMYFCASSERGGQRARPSTGETQYFGPGTRLLVL.

The CDR3, as DNA: TGTGCCATCAGTGAGAAGTCCGGGCCTCCCTACGAGCAGTACTTC. Translating gives CAISEKSGPPYEQYF. This rearrangement joins TRBV10-3 to TRBJ2-7; D unresolved. The ends were cut back, 2 bases at V and 2 bases at J, with 13 bases in the middle. The CDR3 runs 15 residues. The germline V gene has CDR1 ENHRY and CDR2 SYGVKD.